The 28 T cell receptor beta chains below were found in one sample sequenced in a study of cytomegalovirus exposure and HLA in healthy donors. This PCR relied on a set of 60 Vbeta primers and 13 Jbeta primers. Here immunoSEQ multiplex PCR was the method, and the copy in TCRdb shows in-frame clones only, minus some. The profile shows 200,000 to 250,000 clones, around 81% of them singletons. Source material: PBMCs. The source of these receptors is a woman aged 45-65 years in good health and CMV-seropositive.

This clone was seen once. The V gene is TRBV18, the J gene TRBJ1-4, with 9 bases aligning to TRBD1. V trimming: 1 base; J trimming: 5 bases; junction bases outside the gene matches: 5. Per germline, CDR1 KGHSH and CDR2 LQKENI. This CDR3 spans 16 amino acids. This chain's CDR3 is CASSPRTGTGNEKLFF. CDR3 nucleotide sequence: TGTGCCAGCTCACCACGAACCGGGACAGGGAATGAAAAACTGTTTTTT.

The CDR3 bases are TGCGCCAGCAGCTTGGAAAACTTCAGGGGTGGCTACACCTTC. Its protein is CASSLENFRGGYTF. The chain joins TRBV5-1 to TRBJ1-2; D perhaps matches TRBD1 (6 bases). The CDR3 totals 14 residues. With 0 bases removed from V and 7 bases from J, the gap between germline ends came to 13 bases. The V gene's germline CDR1 is SGHRS and CDR2 YFSETQ.

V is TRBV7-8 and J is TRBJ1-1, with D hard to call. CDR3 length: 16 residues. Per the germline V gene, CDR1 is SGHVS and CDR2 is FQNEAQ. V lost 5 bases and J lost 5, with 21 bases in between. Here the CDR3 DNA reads TGTGCCAGCAGCGCCCCGAGCAAAGGGAGTTTTACTGAAGCTTTCTTT. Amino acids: CASSAPSKGSFTEAFF.

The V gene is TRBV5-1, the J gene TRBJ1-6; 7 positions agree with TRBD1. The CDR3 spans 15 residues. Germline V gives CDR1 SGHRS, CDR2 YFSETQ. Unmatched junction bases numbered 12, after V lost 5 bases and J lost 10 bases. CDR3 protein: CASSLADRARSPLHF. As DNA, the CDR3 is TGCGCCAGCAGTTTAGCCGACAGGGCGAGGTCACCCCTCCACTTT.

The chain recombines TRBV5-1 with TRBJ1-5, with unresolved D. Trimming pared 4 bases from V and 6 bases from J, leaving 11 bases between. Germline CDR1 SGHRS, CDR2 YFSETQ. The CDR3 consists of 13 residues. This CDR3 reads CASSLVSGQPQHF. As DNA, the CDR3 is TGCGCCAGCAGCCTGGTCTCGGGTCAGCCCCAGCATTTT.

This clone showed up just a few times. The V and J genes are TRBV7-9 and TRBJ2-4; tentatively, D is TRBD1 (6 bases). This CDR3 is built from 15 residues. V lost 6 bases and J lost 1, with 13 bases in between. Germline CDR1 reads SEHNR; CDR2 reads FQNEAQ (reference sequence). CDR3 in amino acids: CASRGTGTAKNIQYF. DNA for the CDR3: TGTGCCAGCAGAGGAACAGGGACGGCCAAAAACATTCAGTACTTC.

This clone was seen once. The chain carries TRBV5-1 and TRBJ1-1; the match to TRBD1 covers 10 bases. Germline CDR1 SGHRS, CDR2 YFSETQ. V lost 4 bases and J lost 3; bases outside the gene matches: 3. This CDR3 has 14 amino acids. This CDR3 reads CASSLDRGDTEAFF. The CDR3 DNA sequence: TGCGCCAGCAGCCTGGACAGGGGGGACACTGAAGCTTTCTTT.

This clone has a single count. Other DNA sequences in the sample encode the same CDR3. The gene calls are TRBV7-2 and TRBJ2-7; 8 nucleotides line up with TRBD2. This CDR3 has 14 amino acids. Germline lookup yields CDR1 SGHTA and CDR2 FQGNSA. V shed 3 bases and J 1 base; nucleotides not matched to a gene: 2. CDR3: CASSLAGGSYEQYF. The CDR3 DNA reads TGTGCCAGCAGCTTGGCGGGGGGTTCCTACGAGCAGTACTTC.

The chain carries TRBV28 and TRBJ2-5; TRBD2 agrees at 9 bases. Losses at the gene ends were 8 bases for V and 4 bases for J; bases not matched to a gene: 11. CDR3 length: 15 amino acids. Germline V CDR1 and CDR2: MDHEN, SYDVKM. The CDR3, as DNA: TGTGCCAGCGGCCCCTCAGGGACTAGCCCAGAGACCCAGTACTTC. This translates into CASGPSGTSPETQYF.

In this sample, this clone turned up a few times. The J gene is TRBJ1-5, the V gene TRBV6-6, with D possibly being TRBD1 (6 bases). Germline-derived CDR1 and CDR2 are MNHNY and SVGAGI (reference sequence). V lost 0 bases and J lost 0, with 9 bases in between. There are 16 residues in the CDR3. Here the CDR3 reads CASSYSTGYSNQPQHF. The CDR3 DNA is TGTGCCAGCAGTTACTCGACAGGTTATAGCAATCAGCCCCAGCATTTT.

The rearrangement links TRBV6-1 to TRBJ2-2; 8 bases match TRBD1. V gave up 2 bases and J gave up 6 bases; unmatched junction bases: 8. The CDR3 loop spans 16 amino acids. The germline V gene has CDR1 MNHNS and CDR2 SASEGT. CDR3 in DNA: TGTGCCAGCAGTGAATATGGCCAGGGGGCTGCCGGGGAGCTGTTTTTT. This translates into CASSEYGQGAAGELFF.

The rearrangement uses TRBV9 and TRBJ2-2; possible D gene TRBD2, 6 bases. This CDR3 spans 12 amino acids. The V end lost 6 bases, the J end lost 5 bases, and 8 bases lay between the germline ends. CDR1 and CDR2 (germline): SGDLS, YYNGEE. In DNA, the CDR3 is TGTGCCAGCATGGGGAGGACCGGGGAGCTGTTTTTT. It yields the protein CASMGRTGELFF.

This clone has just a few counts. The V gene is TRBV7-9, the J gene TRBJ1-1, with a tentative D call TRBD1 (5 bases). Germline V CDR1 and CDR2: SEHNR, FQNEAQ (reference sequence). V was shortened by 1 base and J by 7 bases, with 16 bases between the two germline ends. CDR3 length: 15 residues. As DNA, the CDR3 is TGTGCCAGCAGCTTAGGGCGACAGCGTTATAGTGAAGCTTTCTTT. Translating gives CASSLGRQRYSEAFF.

CDR3 sequence reads: CASSLNRVSSYEQYF. For the CDR3, the DNA is TGTGCCAGCAGCTTGAACAGGGTATCGTCCTACGAGCAGTACTTC. V and J are TRBV5-4 and TRBJ2-7; the D gene is possibly TRBD1 (6 bases). Trimming pared 1 base from V and 1 base from J, leaving 12 bases between. Looked up from germline, CDR1 is SGHNT and CDR2 is YYREEE (reference sequence). The CDR3 is 15 residues long.

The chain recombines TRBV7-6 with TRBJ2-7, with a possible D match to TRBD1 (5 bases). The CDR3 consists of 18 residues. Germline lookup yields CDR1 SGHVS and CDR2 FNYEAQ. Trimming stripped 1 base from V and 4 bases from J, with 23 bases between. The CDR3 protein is CASSLGGLSSEMPYEQYF. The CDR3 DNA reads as TGTGCCAGCAGCTTAGGGGGCTTGAGCTCGGAGATGCCATACGAGCAGTACTTC.

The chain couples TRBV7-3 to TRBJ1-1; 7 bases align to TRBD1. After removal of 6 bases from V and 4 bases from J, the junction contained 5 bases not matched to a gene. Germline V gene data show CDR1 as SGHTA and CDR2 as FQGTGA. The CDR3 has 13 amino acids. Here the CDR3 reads CASSQGVATEAFF. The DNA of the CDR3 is TGTGCCAGCAGTCAGGGGGTTGCCACTGAAGCTTTCTTT.

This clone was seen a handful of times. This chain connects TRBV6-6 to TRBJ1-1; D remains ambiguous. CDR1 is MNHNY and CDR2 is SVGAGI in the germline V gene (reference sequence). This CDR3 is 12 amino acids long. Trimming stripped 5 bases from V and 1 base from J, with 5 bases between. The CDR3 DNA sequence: TGTGCCAGCAGTCAACAGAACACTGAAGCTTTCTTT. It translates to CASSQQNTEAFF.

This CDR3 is CASSSPLADSYNEQFF. CDR3 sequence (DNA): TGTGCCAGCAGCTCGCCCCTAGCGGACTCCTACAATGAGCAGTTCTTC. This chain connects TRBV7-9 to TRBJ2-1, with 7 nucleotides matching TRBD2. The V and J ends lost 4 bases and 0 bases, in that order; junction bases with no gene match: 6. The CDR3 spans 16 residues. Looked up from germline, CDR1 is SEHNR and CDR2 is FQNEAQ (reference sequence).

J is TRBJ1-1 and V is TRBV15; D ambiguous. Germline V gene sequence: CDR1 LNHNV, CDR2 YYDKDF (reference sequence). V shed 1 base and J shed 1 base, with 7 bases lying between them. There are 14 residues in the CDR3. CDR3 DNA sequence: TGTGCCACCAGCAGAGTAGCGTCGAACACTGAAGCTTTCTTT. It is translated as CATSRVASNTEAFF.

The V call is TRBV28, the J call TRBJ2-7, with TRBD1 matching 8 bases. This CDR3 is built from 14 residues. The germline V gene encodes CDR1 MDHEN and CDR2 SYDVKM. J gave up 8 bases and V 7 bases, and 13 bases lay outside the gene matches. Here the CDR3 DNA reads TGTGCCAGCATGACAATCGGGACAGGACGGAAGCAGTACTTC. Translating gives CASMTIGTGRKQYF.

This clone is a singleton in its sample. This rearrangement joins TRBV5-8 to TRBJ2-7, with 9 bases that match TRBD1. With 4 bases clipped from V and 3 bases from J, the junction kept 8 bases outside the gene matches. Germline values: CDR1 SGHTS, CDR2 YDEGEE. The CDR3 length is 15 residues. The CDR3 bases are TGTGCCAGCAGCAGGACCGGGACAGGGTTCTACGAGCAGTACTTC. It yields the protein CASSRTGTGFYEQYF.

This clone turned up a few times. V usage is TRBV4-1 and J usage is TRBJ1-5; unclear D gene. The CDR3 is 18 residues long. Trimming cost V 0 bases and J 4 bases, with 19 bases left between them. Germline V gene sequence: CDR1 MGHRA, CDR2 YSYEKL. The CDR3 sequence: CASSQEASPTDQNQPQHF. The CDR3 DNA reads TGCGCCAGCAGCCAAGAGGCGTCCCCCACAGACCAAAATCAGCCCCAGCATTTT.

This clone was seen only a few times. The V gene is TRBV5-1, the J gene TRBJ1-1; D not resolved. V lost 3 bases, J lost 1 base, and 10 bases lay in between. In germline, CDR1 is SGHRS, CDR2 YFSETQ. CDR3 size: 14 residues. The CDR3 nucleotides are TGCGCCAGCAGCTCGTCCTACGGGAACACTGAAGCTTTCTTT. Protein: CASSSSYGNTEAFF.

This CDR3 reads CASSVDGLAYSYEQYF. In nucleotides, the CDR3 is TGTGCCAGCAGCGTAGACGGACTAGCCTACTCCTACGAGCAGTACTTC. V and J are TRBV9 and TRBJ2-5, with 8 bases aligning to TRBD2. The DNA end is more similar to TRBJ2-7, so the J call may be wrong. The CDR3 runs 16 residues. In germline, CDR1 is SGDLS, CDR2 YYNGEE.

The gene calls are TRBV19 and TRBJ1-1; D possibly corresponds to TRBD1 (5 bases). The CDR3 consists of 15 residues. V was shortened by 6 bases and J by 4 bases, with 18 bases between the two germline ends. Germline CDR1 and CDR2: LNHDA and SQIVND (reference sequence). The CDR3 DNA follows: TGTGCCAGTAGCCAGATCGATTCGGGGGGCACTGAAGCTTTCTTT. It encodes CASSQIDSGGTEAFF.

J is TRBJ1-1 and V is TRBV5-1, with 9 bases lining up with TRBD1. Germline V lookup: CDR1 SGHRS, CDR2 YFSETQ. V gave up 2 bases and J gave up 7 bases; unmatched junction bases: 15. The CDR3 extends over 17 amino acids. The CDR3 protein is CASSFLPLDRGSLEAFF. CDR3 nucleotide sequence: TGCGCCAGCAGCTTTCTTCCCTTGGACAGGGGTTCTCTTGAAGCTTTCTTT.

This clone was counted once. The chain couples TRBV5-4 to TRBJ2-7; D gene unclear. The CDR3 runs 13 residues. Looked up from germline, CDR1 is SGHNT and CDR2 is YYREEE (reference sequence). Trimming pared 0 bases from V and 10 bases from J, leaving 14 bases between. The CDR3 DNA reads TGTGCCAGCAGCTTGGAGTTACATCCACCACAGTACTTC. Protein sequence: CASSLELHPPQYF.

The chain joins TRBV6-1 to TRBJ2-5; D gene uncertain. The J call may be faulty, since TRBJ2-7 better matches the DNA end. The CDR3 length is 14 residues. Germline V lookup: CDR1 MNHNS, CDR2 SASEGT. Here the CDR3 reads CASSEVGSRNEQYF. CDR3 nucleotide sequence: TGTGCCAGCAGTGAAGTGGGTAGCCGCAACGAGCAGTACTTC.